This TCR beta chain emerged from a study of regulatory T cells in long-lasting Graves disease. According to the study, TCR beta libraries were built with iRepertoire HTBI primers and CDR3-region Arm-PCR. TCRdb analysed the multiplex PCR reads with MiXCR anew, one entry per CDR3 protein. The sample carries 400,000 to 500,000 distinct CDR3 sequences, 12% to 15% recorded once. The length of the CDR3 is 13 residues. After removal of 5 bases from V and 7 bases from J, the junction contained 6 bases not matched to a gene. Stated time point: newly diagnosed GD, antithyroid drugs for less than 3 months. The authors made the TCR library using RNA they extracted from PBMCs. The data were also submitted as part of a second study, on T cells in Graves' hyperthyroidism and ophthalmopathy.

This sample comprised peripheral blood mononuclear cells (PBMCs), obtained at new diagnosis, from a patient treated with antithyroid drugs. The sequence was collected from a woman between 45 and 60 years old with Graves disease. This chain joins TRBV12-3 or TRBV12-4 and TRBJ1-2; 8 nucleotides match TRBD1. The CDR3 DNA is TGTGCCAGCAGTATCCCAGGGGGCGGTGGCTACACCTTC. Its protein product is CASSIPGGGGYTF.